The 20 T cell receptor beta chains given below trace back to one sample, sequenced in a study of Ad26.COV2.S vaccination and SARS-CoV-2 variants. The repertoire was sequenced with immunoSEQ multiplex PCR; TCRdb's copy has only in-frame clones and lacks some. The repertoire has 380,000 or so clones, about nine tenths of them found once; the top ten carry approximately 5.9%. The treatment: 15 to 20 received Ad26.COV2.S at low or high dose, single or two shots; several received placebo; per-sample allocation not given. Samples analyzed were those drawn on day 63 after the first vaccine or placebo injection. The sample consisted of peripheral blood, taken in a trial of Ad26.COV2.S vaccine versus placebo. Receptors were obtained from a person between 18 and 60 years old who received the Ad26.COV2.S COVID-19 vaccine or a placebo.

Concerning this clone: This sample includes further DNA sequences coding for the same CDR3. The rearrangement links TRBV19 to TRBJ2-3, with 7 bases matching TRBD1. Per germline, CDR1 LNHDA and CDR2 SQIVND (reference sequence). CDR3 length: 13 amino acids. J was trimmed by 0 bases and V by 9 bases; bases with no gene match: 3. CDR3 coding DNA: TGTGCCAGCGGGACAGCCAGCACAGATACGCAGTATTTT. Encoded protein: CASGTASTDTQYF.

CDR3 nucleotides: TGTGCCAGCAGCTTAGTTTTCGGCCGAAATGATGGGGTGAACACTGAAGCTTTCTTT. Its translation is CASSLVFGRNDGVNTEAFF. V usage is TRBV7-2 and J usage is TRBJ1-1; D is unresolved. Looked up from germline, CDR1 is SGHTA and CDR2 is FQGNSA. V lost 1 base and J 0 bases, leaving 21 bases between the germline ends. CDR3 size: 19 residues.

The J gene is TRBJ1-5, the V gene TRBV5-1, with 7 bases matching TRBD1. V lost 1 base and J lost 7; bases outside the gene matches: 8. The CDR3 totals 15 residues. Germline CDR1 SGHRS, CDR2 YFSETQ. The CDR3 nucleotides are TGCGCCAGCAGCTTGTCAGGAGGGGGCCGGCAGCCCCAGCATTTT. Translation: CASSLSGGGRQPQHF.

This chain links TRBV9 with TRBJ1-4, with D maybe TRBD1 (6 bases). The CDR3 spans 16 residues. Trimming took off 0 bases at V and 4 bases at J, with 13 bases between the two ends. Germline V gene data show CDR1 as SGDLS and CDR2 as YYNGEE. CDR3 amino acids: CASSVGQVRGNEKLFF. In DNA form, the CDR3 reads TGTGCCAGCAGCGTAGGACAGGTTCGGGGTAATGAAAAACTGTTTTTT.

The rearrangement links TRBV6-5 to TRBJ2-5; D remains unclear. CDR3 length: 12 amino acids. Germline CDR1 is MNHEY and CDR2 is SVGAGI. The V end was cut by 6 bases, the J end by 4 bases, with 9 bases between. CDR3 nucleotides: TGTGCCAGCAGCGACCAGCTAGAGACCCAGTACTTC. The encoded protein is CASSDQLETQYF.

This chain uses TRBV19 with TRBJ2-2; 7 bases agree with TRBD1. With V trimmed by 3 bases and J by 5 bases, 6 bases remained unmatched. This CDR3 has 15 amino acids. CDR1 is LNHDA, CDR2 SQIVND, per germline (reference sequence). The CDR3 DNA follows: TGTGCCAGTAGTATCCACGCGACAGGGACCGGGGAGCTGTTTTTT. Translation gives CASSIHATGTGELFF.

V is TRBV5-1 and J is TRBJ2-7, with TRBD2 matching 7 bases. V lost 4 bases to trimming and J lost 2 bases; unmatched junction nucleotides: 12. Per the germline V gene, CDR1 is SGHRS and CDR2 is YFSETQ. The CDR3 is made up of 16 amino acids. The CDR3 spells CASSAGAAGVTYEQYF. The CDR3 nucleotides read TGCGCCAGCAGCGCGGGTGCGGCGGGAGTAACCTACGAGCAGTACTTC.

A note on this clone: Other nucleotide sequences in the sample specify the same CDR3. The gene calls are TRBV2 and TRBJ1-2, with no clear D. Germline V gene sequence: CDR1 SNHLY, CDR2 FYNNEI. This CDR3 contains 11 residues. Trimming stripped 3 bases from V and 5 bases from J, with 4 bases between. Here the CDR3 reads CASSEEYGYTF. The CDR3 DNA reads as TGTGCCAGCAGTGAGGAATATGGCTACACCTTC.

The J gene is TRBJ2-7, the V gene TRBV11-3; D is possibly TRBD1 or TRBD2 (6 bases each). This CDR3 contains 18 residues. Per the germline V gene, CDR1 is SGHNT and CDR2 is YENEEA. V lost 1 base and J 2 bases, leaving 21 bases between the germline ends. The CDR3 protein is CASSLGRGQGPPPYEQYF. CDR3 nucleotide sequence: TGTGCCAGCAGCTTAGGCCGGGGGCAGGGTCCTCCACCCTACGAGCAGTACTTC.

The V gene is TRBV27, the J gene TRBJ2-3; a weak D match, TRBD1 (6 bases). V gave up 9 bases and J gave up 3 bases, with 19 bases separating them. Germline V lookup: CDR1 MNHEY, CDR2 SMNVEV (reference sequence). CDR3 size: 15 residues. The CDR3 DNA sequence: TGTGCCAGTAGGTCTTATGGGGGCGCGACAGATACGCAGTATTTT. Encoded protein: CASRSYGGATDTQYF.

The chain is built from TRBV6-5 and TRBJ2-5, with D possibly TRBD1 on 5 matching bases. The CDR3 covers 14 residues. V shed 1 base and J shed 1 base, with 7 bases lying between them. The germline V gene has CDR1 MNHEY and CDR2 SVGAGI. CDR3 loop: CASSYWGRQETQYF. The CDR3 region has the DNA TGTGCCAGCAGTTACTGGGGCCGCCAAGAGACCCAGTACTTC.

The CDR3 spells CASSAPTDTQYF. For the CDR3, the DNA is TGTGCCAGCAGCGCCCCCACAGATACGCAGTATTTT. This rearrangement joins TRBV9 to TRBJ2-3; no reliable D call. Germline V gene data show CDR1 as SGDLS and CDR2 as YYNGEE. Between the trimmed V and J ends, which lost 3 bases and 2 bases, there was a span of 4 bases. The CDR3 has 12 amino acids.

The chain has TRBV28 and TRBJ1-5, with 7 bases fitting TRBD1. The CDR3 length is 14 residues. Germline V gene data show CDR1 as MDHEN and CDR2 as SYDVKM. V lost 4 bases and J lost 6; bases outside the gene matches: 6. CDR3 sequence (DNA): TGTGCCAGCAGTTCAACAGGGGAGTCTCAGCCCCAGCATTTT. Its protein is CASSSTGESQPQHF.

In DNA form, the CDR3 reads TGTGCCAGCAGCAAGGGACAGCCCAAGGGCTACACCTTC. Translating it yields CASSKGQPKGYTF. This rearrangement joins TRBV5-4 to TRBJ1-2; 7 bases agree with TRBD1. This CDR3 comprises 13 residues. The germline V gene encodes CDR1 SGHNT and CDR2 YYREEE (reference sequence). J was trimmed by 8 bases and V by 4 bases; bases with no gene match: 8. Full variable domain (remainder filled in from reference TRBV5-4 and TRBJ1-2): ETGVTQSPTHLIKTRGQQVTLRCSSQSGHNTVSWYQQALGQGPQFIFQYYREEENGRGNFPPRFSGLQFPNYSSELNVNALELDDSALYLCASSKGQPKGYTFGSGTRLTVV.

This chain joins TRBV19 and TRBJ1-2; 8 positions match TRBD1. In germline, CDR1 is LNHDA, CDR2 SQIVND (reference sequence). Unmatched junction bases numbered 15, after V lost 6 bases and J lost 3 bases. This CDR3 has 17 residues. The CDR3 region is CASSSRTGTAEDYGYTF. The CDR3 DNA follows: TGTGCCAGTAGCTCCAGGACAGGGACCGCCGAAGACTATGGCTACACCTTC.

The rearrangement links TRBV11-3 to TRBJ2-7; TRBD1 is a possible D gene (5 bases). Germline V gene data show CDR1 as SGHNT and CDR2 as YENEEA. V dropped 3 bases and J dropped 0 bases, with 9 bases sitting between them. The CDR3 extends over 14 amino acids. CDR3 amino acids: CASSLGPNSYEQYF. The CDR3 nucleotides read TGTGCCAGCAGCTTGGGGCCCAACTCCTACGAGCAGTACTTC. The full variable domain, completed using reference TRBV11-3 and TRBJ2-7, is EAGVVQSPRYKIIEKKQPVAFWCNPISGHNTLYWYLQNLGQGPELLIRYENEEAVDDSQLPKDRFSAERLKGVDSTLKIQPAELGDSAVYLCASSLGPNSYEQYFGPGTRLTVT.

In DNA form, the CDR3 reads TGTGCTAGTGGAAGGACAGGGGGTCTTCAGCCCCAGCATTTT. Translation gives CASGRTGGLQPQHF. The rearrangement uses TRBV12-5 and TRBJ1-5; 10 nucleotides line up with TRBD1. This CDR3 has 14 amino acids. In germline, CDR1 is LGHNT, CDR2 FRNRAP. With 6 bases clipped from V and 6 bases from J, the junction kept 5 bases outside the gene matches. Combining the CDR3 with reference TRBV12-5 and TRBJ1-5 gives the whole variable domain DARVTQTPRHKVTEMGQEVTMRCQPILGHNTVFWYRQTMMQGLELLAYFRNRAPLDDSGMPKDRFSAEMPDATLATLKIQPSEPRDSAVYFCASGRTGGLQPQHFGDGTRLSIL.

The rearrangement uses TRBV5-1 and TRBJ1-5; D may be TRBD1 (5 bases). The ends were cut back, 2 bases at V and 3 bases at J, with 12 bases in the middle. The CDR3 is 15 residues long. CDR1 SGHRS and CDR2 YFSETQ come from the germline V gene. DNA for the CDR3: TGCGCCAGCAGCTTTGGAGGGGCTTCCAATCAGCCCCAGCATTTT. Amino acid sequence: CASSFGGASNQPQHF.

This clone appeared once. This chain uses TRBV7-9 with TRBJ2-1; the match to TRBD2 covers 12 bases. V lost 3 bases to trimming and J lost 8 bases; unmatched junction nucleotides: 8. The CDR3 is 16 residues long. Germline V gene sequence: CDR1 SEHNR, CDR2 FQNEAQ (reference sequence). Here the CDR3 DNA reads TGTGCCAGCAGCTTCTCTAGCGGGAGGGCCCCGGATGAGCAGTTCTTC. This encodes CASSFSSGRAPDEQFF.

J is TRBJ1-4 and V is TRBV6-4; D is unclear. V was pared by 7 bases and J by 2 bases, with 11 bases between. The length of the CDR3 is 14 residues. The germline gives CDR1 MRHNA, CDR2 SNTAGT. CDR3 coding DNA: TGTGCCAGCACCCGGCGGCCCACTAATGAAAAACTGTTTTTT. As protein: CASTRRPTNEKLFF.